This T cell receptor (beta chain) emerged from a study of CD8+ T cells in alopecia areata. Sequencing templates came from extracted RNA that was reverse transcribed into cDNA. This table comes from immunoSEQ multiplex PCR, and its TCRdb copy is limited to in-frame clones, with some not included. The table lists about 180,000 clones, about 70% of them singletons, with over 10% in the top ten. V was pared by 4 bases and J by 2 bases, with 8 bases between. The germline V gene has CDR1 SEHNR and CDR2 FQNEAQ (reference sequence). The CDR3 totals 13 residues. The rearrangement uses TRBV7-9 and TRBJ2-5, with D possibly matching TRBD2 (5 bases). The source material was CD8+ T cells sorted from blood, sampled at week 0. The TCR sequence derives from a human donor with alopecia areata. The CDR3 region is CASSYGGQETQYF. The CDR3 coding sequence is TGTGCCAGCAGCTATGGCGGGCAAGAGACCCAGTACTTC.